This TCR beta chain comes out of a study of shared clonotypes between healthy human individuals (dated by TCRdb to 2019 to 2021). With respect to the entire study: The cohort comprised a couple of women and a few men aged 18 to 49 years. For each donor, CD4 naive and CD4 memory were each run on three plates, CD8 naive on two plates, and CD8 memory on one plate. Leukapheresis yielded between about 0.94 and 9.5 billion PBMCs per donor. The study deeply sequenced blood TCR repertoires of 5 or 6 healthy adults to estimate repertoire size and the extent of clonotype sharing between individuals. Different laboratories and diverse techniques were used to prepare libraries and sequence TCR repertoires, to increase sequencing depth and limit assay-specific biases. The research as a whole found: Sampling was restricted to blood, and TCR repertoires in tissues likely differ from the TCR repertoires found in blood. Even with the large sequencing depth, rarefaction of the sorted-subset datasets indicated that sequencing was incomplete. The genetic and exposure-history diversity represented was limited by the small number of donors. About 5% of naive CD4, 3.5% of naive CD8, roughly 2.5% of memory CD4, and over 0.35% of memory CD8 clonotypes were shared across a few donors. Larger estimated clonotype richness was generally found for naive subsets than for memory subsets. Pairwise subsampling indicated that sequencing depth was expected to affect the degree of clonotype sharing among donors. Compared with non-shared clonotypes, clonotypes shared by all four sorted-subset donors had higher generation probabilities.

TCR CDR3 regions were amplified from genomic DNA by multiplex PCR using the deep immunoSEQ assay. For each cell subset, the extracted genomic DNA was distributed evenly across all wells of several immunoSEQ 96-well plates, and each plate served as one replicate. For sorted subsets, approximately 0.2 ug of genomic DNA, equivalent to 30,000 or so T cell genomes, went into each replicate PCR. Purified libraries were quantified with a Qubit 3.0 fluorometer, sized on a Bioanalyzer 2100, and re-quantified with the KAPA Library Quantification kit. Every immunoSEQ 96-well plate was sequenced on a separate single-read 150-cycle Illumina NextSeq 550 flow cell. The study's processing was this. Because the immunoSEQ output held only junctional sequences and lacked quality scores, the filtering could not match the filtering applied to full-length reads. To assign V/J genes and CDR3, sequences were annotated using PyIR, a Python wrapper for IgBLAST v1.9, with IMGT germline references. Reads with weak V/J assignments (E-value above 1e-6), missing CDR3, stop codons, out-of-frame junctions, or ambiguous translated residues were removed. A V3J clonotype was defined by an identical inferred V gene, J gene, and CDR3 amino acid sequence. Percentage overlap between repertoires was computed as shared unique clonotypes divided by the size of the smaller repertoire. Repertoire richness was assessed with RTK rarefaction, the Chao1 estimator, and Recon v2.1 estimates of unobserved clonotypes. OLGA was used to compute generation probabilities for all TCRbeta clonotypes that the gDNA method yielded from a handful of donors. The table was pulled from immuneACCESS by TCRdb, which kept in-frame rearrangements only. Such tables lose some clones; where checked, under half of the loss comes from unresolved V genes, and the rest has no known cause. The V and J calls and clone size were taken over from that table, and D and trimming were inferred from the DNA. The sample contains nearly 750,000 clones, just under 75% of them found a single time. Under 2% of the sample is in the top ten clones.

Between the V and J ends, shortened by 5 bases and 2 bases respectively, the junction contains 12 bases. Including cysteine and phenylalanine, the CDR3 has 14 amino acids. Only the CDR3 part of the read is kept: 42 bases, read in frame from the first base. The germline V gene (reference sequence) supplies CDR1 MNHEY and CDR2 SMNVEV. Donors were healthy HIV-negative adults with no recently reported acute infections or vaccinations. Every donor was a Caucasian adult living in Nashville, Tennessee, USA. Magnetic negative selection was used to enrich CD4+ T cells, after which naive cells were positively selected on CD45RA and the negative fraction became the memory subset. Blood was obtained by leukapheresis, after which PBMCs were separated by Ficoll-Histopaque density gradient centrifugation and cryopreserved in liquid nitrogen vapor phase. Analytical flow cytometry was used to check the purity and quantity of every magnetically sorted T cell population. Genomic DNA was isolated from every sorted fraction and measured by UV absorbance on a Nanodrop 2000c.

About this clone: This receptor's antigen is unknown. Base qualities are not recorded, but no much larger clone differs from it by a single base. Other DNA sequences in the sample encode the same CDR3.

The origin of this receptor is a woman aged 25 to 39 in good health. Sequencing was carried out using memory CD4+ T cells sorted from blood. The cell subset or site label here, explained by the study, means: CD45RA-negative fraction. The chain is encoded by TRBV27 joined to TRBJ1-2, and perhaps TRBD1 as D gene, on 5 matching bases. The CDR3 region reads CASSPGTGNYGYTF. The nucleotides are TGTGCCAGCAGTCCCGGGACGGGGAACTATGGCTACACCTTC.